This is a list of T cell receptor beta chains from one sample in a study of shared clonotypes between healthy human individuals. Data came from immunoSEQ multiplex PCR; TCRdb stores just in-frame clones and leaves some out. Here the sample spans about 2.4 million clones, more than 90% being singletons. Sequencing was performed on naive CD4+ T cells sorted from blood. The receptors originated from a man aged 18 to 29 in good health. Both conserved end residues are trimmed from each CDR3.

v_gene	j_gene	CDR3aa
TRBV7-9	TRBJ2-7	ASSLARGMGSYEQY
TRBV27	TRBJ2-1	ASSLTRLSSYNEQF
TRBV9	TRBJ2-3	ASSVAVSTDTQY
TRBV5-4	TRBJ2-3	ASSFPLAGTTDTQY
TRBV4-1	TRBJ1-5	ASSQDPGQLGQPQH
TRBV6-4	TRBJ1-6	ASSVDGRSPLH
TRBV2	TRBJ2-2	ASRGTSGSSAGELF
TRBV18	TRBJ2-7	ASSPGGISYEQY
TRBV5-1	TRBJ2-7	ASAGAGNEQY
TRBV28	TRBJ1-2	ASSRTGWGYT
TRBV5-6	TRBJ1-2	ASSLVAAEGYT
TRBV10-3	TRBJ2-1	AISESTLGYNEQF
TRBV6-4	TRBJ1-2	ASSDQPGQGRYT
TRBV1	TRBJ1-5	TSSQDRILNQPQH
TRBV10-3	TRBJ1-1	AIRPGTGEFRGTEAF
TRBV10-2	TRBJ1-1	ASSNRGVSTEAF
TRBV28	TRBJ1-5	ATTGYGNSNQPQH
TRBV18	TRBJ2-3	ASSPILAGGLTDTQY
TRBV6-5	TRBJ2-7	ASRKSGGTYEQY